This TCR beta chain was sequenced during a study of blood T cell repertoires in COVID-19. In the study overall: Samples representing acute and convalescent COVID-19 were sourced from the United States, Italy and Spain. Nucleic acid was either cDNA or gDNA, and it came from T cells, B-cell-depleted T cells, or PBMCs.

Original methodology: Cell counts per sample came from amplifying reference gene primers. Sequenced by immunoSEQ multiplex PCR; TCRdb stores in-frame clones only, minus some. V, J and clone size derive from that table, while D and trimming were established from the DNA sequence. The repertoire includes roughly 82,000 clones, 65% to 85% of them detected once, and over 15% sits in the top ten. V lost 0 bases and J lost 4; bases outside the gene matches: 9. The CDR3 sequence is 19 residues long. The germline V gene encodes CDR1 SGHKS and CDR2 YYEKEE (reference sequence). This clone was recorded once. The specimen was peripheral blood. This TCR was recovered from a woman aged 55 to 70 with acute or convalescent COVID-19. This rearrangement joins TRBV5-5 to TRBJ1-6; 11 bases agree with TRBD1. This CDR3 reads CASSLVGTGGSFYNSPLHF. As DNA, the CDR3 is TGTGCCAGCAGCTTGGTGGGGACAGGGGGTTCATTTTATAATTCACCCCTCCACTTT.